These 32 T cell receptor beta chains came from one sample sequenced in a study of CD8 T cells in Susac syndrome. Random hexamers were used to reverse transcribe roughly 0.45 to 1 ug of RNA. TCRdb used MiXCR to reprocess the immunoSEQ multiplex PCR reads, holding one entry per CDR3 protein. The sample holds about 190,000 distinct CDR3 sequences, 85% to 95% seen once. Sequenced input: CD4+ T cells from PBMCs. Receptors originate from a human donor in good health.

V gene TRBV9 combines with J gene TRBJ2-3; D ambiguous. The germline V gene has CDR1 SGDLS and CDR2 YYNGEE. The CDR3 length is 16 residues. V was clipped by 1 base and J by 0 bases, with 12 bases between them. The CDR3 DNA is TGTGCCAGCAGCGTATTTGGCAGGAGTAGCACAGATACGCAGTATTTT. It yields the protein CASSVFGRSSTDTQYF.

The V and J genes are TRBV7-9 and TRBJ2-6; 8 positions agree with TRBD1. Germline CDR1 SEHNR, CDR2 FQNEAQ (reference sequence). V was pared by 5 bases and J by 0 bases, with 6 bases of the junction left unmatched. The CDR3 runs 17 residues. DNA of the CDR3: TGTGCCAGCAGCCGACAGGGGCAAAACTCTGGGGCCAACGTCCTGACTTTC. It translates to CASSRQGQNSGANVLTF.

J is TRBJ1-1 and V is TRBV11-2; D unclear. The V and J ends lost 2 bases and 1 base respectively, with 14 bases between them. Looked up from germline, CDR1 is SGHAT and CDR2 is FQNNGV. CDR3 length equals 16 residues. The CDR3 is CASSLLPTTTNTEAFF. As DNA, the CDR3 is TGTGCCAGCAGCTTACTCCCAACCACAACGAACACTGAAGCTTTCTTT.

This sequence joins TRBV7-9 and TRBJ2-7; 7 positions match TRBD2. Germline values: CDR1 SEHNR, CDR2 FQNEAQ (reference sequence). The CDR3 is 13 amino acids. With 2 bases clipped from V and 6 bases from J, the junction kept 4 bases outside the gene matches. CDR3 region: CASSLRSGGEQYF. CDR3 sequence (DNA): TGTGCCAGCAGCTTAAGGTCGGGGGGCGAGCAGTACTTC.

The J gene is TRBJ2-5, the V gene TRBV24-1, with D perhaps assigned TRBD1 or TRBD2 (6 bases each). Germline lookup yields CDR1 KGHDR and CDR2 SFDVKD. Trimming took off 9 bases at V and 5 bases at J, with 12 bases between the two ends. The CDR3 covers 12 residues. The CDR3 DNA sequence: TGTGCCACCGGGGGGCCGGGGGAGACCCAGTACTTC. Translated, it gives CATGGPGETQYF.

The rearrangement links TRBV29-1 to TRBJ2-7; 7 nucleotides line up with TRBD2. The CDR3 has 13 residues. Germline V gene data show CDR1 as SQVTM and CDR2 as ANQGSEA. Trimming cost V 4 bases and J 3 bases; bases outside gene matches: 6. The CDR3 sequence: CSVAGEGFYEQYF. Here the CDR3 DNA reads TGCAGCGTTGCGGGGGAGGGGTTCTACGAGCAGTACTTC.

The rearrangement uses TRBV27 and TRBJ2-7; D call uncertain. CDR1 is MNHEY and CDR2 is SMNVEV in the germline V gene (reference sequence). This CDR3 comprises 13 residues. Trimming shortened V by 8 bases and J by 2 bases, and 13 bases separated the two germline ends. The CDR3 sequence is CASGQPVAYEQYF. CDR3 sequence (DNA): TGTGCCAGCGGTCAGCCCGTCGCCTACGAGCAGTACTTC.

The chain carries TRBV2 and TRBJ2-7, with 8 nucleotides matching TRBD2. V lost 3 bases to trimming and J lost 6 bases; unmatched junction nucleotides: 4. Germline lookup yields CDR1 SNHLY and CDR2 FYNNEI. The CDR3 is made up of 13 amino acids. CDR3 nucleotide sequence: TGTGCCAGCAGTGAGGGACTAGTAGGCGAGCAGTACGTC. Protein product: CASSEGLVGEQYV.

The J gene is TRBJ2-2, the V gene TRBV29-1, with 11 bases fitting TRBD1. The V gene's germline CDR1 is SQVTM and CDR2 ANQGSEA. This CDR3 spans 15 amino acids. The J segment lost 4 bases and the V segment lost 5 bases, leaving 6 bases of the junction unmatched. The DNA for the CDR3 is TGCAGCGTTCGAACCGGGACAGGGGGCACCGGGGAGCTGTTTTTT. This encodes CSVRTGTGGTGELFF.

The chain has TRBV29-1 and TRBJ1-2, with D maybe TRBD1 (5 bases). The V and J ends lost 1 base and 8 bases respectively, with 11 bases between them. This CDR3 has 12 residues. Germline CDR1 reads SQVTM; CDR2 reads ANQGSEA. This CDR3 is CSVEGRVSGYTF. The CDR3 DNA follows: TGCAGCGTTGAAGGCAGGGTCTCCGGCTACACCTTC.

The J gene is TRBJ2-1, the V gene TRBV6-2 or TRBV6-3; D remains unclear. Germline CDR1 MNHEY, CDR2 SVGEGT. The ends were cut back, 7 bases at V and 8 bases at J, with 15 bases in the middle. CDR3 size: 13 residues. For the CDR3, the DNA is TGTGCCAGCATAAGGGCCGCGAGCCATGAGCAGTTCTTC. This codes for CASIRAASHEQFF.

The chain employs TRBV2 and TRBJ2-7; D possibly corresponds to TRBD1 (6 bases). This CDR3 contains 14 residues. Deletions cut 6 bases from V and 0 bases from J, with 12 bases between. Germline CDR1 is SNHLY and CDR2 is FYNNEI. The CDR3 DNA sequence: TGTGCCAGCAGCCGGGACACCAGCTCCTACGAGCAGTACTTC. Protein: CASSRDTSSYEQYF. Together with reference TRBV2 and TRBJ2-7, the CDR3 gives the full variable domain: EPEVTQTPSHQVTQMGQEVILRCVPISNHLYFYWYRQILGQKVEFLVSFYNNEISEKSEIFDDQFSVERPDGSNFTLKIRSTKLEDSAMYFCASSRDTSSYEQYFGPGTRLTVT.

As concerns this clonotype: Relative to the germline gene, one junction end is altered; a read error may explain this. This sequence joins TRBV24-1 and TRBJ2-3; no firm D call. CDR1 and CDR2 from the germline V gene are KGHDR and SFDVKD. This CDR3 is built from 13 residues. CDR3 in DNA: TGTGCCACCAGTGCGGCGGCCACAAATACGCAGTATTTT. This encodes CATSAAATNTQYF.

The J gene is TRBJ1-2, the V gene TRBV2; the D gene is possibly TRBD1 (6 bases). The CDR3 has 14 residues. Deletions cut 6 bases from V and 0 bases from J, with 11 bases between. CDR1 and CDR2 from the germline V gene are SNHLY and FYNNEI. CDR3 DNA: TGTGCCAGCAGGAGACAGGCTGCTAACTATGGCTACACCTTC. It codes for CASRRQAANYGYTF.

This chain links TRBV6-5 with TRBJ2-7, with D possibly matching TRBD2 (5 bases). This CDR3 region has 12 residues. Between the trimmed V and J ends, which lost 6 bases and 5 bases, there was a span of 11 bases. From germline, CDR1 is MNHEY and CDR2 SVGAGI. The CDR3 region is CASRGLSNEQYV. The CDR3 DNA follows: TGTGCCAGCAGAGGACTCTCGAACGAGCAGTACGTC.

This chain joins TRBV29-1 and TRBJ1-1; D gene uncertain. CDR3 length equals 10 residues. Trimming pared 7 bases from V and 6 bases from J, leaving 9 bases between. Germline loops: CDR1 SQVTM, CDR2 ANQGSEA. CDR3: CSAEGPEAFF. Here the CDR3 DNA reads TGCAGCGCCGAAGGACCTGAAGCTTTCTTT.

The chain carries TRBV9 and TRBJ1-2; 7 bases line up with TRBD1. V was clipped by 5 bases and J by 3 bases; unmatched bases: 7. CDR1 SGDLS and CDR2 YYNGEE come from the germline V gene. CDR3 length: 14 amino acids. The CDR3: CASSPQGLHYGYTF. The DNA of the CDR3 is TGTGCCAGCAGTCCACAGGGGCTCCACTATGGCTACACCTTC.

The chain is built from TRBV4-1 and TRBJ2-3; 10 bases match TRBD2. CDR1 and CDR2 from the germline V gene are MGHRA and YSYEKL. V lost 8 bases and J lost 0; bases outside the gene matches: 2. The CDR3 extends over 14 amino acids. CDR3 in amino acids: CASRGLASTDTQYF. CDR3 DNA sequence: TGCGCCAGCCGGGGACTAGCGAGCACAGATACGCAGTATTTT.

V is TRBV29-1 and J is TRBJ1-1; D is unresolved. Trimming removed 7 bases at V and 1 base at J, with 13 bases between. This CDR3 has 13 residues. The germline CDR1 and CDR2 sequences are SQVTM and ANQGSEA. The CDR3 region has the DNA TGCAGCGGGGCGACAAGGAGGAACACTGAAGCTTTCTTT. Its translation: CSGATRRNTEAFF.

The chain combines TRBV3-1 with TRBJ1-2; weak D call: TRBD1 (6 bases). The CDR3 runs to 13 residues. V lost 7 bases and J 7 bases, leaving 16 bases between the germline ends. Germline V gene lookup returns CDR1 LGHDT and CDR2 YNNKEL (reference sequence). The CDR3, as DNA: TGTGCCAGCACTTCAGAGGGGGGCCGTGGCTACACCTTC. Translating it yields CASTSEGGRGYTF. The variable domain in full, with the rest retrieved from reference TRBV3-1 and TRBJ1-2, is DTAVSQTPKYLVTQMGNDKSIKCEQNLGHDTMYWYKQDSKKFLKIMFSYNNKELIINETVPNRFSPKSPDKAHLNLHINSLELGDSAVYFCASTSEGGRGYTFGSGTRLTVV.

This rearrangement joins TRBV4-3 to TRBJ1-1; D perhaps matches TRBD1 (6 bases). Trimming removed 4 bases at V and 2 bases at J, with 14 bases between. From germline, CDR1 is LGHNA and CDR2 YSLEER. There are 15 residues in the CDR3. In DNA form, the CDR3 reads TGCGCCAGCAGCCTCACCAGGGGAGGAAACACTGAAGCTTTCTTT. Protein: CASSLTRGGNTEAFF.

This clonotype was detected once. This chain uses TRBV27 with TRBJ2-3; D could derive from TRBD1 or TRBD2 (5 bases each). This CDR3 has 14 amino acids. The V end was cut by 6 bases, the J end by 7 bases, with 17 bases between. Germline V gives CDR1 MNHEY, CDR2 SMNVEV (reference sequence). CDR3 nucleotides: TGTGCCAGCAGCCCCCGGGACCGACCGAATACGCAGTATTTT. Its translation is CASSPRDRPNTQYF.

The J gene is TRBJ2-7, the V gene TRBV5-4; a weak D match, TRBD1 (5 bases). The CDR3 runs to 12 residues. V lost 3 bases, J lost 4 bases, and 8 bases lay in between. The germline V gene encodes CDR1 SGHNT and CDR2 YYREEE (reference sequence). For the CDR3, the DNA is TGTGCCAGCAGCTGGGGCGAATACGAGCAGTACGTC. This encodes CASSWGEYEQYV.

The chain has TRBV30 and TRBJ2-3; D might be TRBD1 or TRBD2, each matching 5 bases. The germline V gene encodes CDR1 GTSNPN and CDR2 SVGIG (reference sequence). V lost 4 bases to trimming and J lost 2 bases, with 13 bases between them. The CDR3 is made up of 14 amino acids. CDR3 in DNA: TGTGCCTGGATCCCCGGGACCCTCACAGATACGCAGTATTTT. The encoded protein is CAWIPGTLTDTQYF.

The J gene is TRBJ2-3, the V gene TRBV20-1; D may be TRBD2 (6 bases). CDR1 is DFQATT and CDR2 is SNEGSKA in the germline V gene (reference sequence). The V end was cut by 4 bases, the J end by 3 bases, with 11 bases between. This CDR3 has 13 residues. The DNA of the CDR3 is TGCAGTGCTAATTACCTAGCGACAGATACGCAGTATTTT. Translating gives CSANYLATDTQYF.

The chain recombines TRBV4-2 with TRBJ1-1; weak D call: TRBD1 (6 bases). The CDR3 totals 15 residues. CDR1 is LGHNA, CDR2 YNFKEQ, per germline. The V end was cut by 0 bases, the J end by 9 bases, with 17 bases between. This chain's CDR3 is CASSQDLLRGNQAFF. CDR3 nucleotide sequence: TGTGCCAGCAGCCAAGATTTGTTAAGGGGGAACCAAGCTTTCTTT.

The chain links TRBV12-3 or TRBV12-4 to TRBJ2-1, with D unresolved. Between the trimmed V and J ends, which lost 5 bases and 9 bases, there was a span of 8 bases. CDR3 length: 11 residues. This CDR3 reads CASSLKSEQFF. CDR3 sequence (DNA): TGTGCCAGCAGTCTAAAGAGTGAGCAGTTCTTC.

The CDR3 coding sequence is TGCGCCAGCAGTGTGGGGGAGTACGAGACCCAGTACTTC. It is translated as CASSVGEYETQYF. V and J are TRBV5-1 and TRBJ2-5; D may match TRBD1 or TRBD2 (5 bases each). Trimming shortened V by 5 bases and J by 5 bases, and 13 bases separated the two germline ends. This CDR3 is 13 amino acids long. Germline-derived CDR1 and CDR2 are SGHRS and YFSETQ.

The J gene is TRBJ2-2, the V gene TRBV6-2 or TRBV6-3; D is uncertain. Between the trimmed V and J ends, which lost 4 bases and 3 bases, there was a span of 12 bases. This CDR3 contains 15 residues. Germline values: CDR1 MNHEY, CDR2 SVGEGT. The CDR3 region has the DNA TGTGCCAGCAGTTCACCACGGACGGACACCGGGGAGCTGTTTTTT. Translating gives CASSSPRTDTGELFF.

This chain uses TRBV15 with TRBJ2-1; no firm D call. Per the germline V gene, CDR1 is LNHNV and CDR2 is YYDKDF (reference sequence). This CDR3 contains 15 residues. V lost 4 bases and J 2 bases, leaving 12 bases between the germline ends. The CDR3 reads CATSMGSSAYNEQFF. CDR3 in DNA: TGTGCCACCAGCATGGGGTCTTCAGCCTACAATGAGCAGTTCTTC.

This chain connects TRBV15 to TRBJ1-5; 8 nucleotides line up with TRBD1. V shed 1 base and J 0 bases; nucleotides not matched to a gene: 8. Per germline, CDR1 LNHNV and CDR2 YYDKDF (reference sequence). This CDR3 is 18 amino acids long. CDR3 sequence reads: CATSRAGQGEISNQPQHF. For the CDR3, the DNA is TGTGCCACCAGCAGAGCCGGACAGGGAGAAATTAGCAATCAGCCCCAGCATTTT.

CDR3 DNA sequence: TGTGCCAGCAGGGGACCGATAGAAGAGACCCAGTACTTC. Encoded protein: CASRGPIEETQYF. The chain couples TRBV3-1 to TRBJ2-5; D might be TRBD1 or TRBD2, each matching 5 bases. This CDR3 has 13 amino acids. Germline CDR1 is LGHDT and CDR2 is YNNKEL (reference sequence). V dropped 6 bases and J dropped 3 bases, with 11 bases sitting between them.